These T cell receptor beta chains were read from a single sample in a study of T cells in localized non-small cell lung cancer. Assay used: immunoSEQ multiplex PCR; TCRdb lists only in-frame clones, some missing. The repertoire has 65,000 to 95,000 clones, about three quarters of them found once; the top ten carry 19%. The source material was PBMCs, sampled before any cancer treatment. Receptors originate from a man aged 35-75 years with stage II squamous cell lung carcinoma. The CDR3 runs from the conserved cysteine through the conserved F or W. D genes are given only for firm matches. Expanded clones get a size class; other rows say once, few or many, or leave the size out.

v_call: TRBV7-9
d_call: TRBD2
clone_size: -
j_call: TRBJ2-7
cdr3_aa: CASSLAVGGTSYEQYF
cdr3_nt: TGTGCCAGCAGCTTAGCCGTCGGGGGGACCTCCTACGAGCAGTACTTC

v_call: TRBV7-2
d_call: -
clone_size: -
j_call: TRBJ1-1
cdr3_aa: CASSLVVSSEAFF
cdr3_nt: TGTGCCAGCAGCTTAGTAGTGTCCTCTGAAGCTTTCTTT

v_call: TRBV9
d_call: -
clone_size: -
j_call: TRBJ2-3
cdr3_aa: CASSVGADTQYF
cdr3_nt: TGTGCCAGCAGCGTAGGGGCAGATACGCAGTATTTT

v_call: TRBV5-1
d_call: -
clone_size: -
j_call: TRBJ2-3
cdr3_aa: CASSLTILRTDTQYF
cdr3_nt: TGCGCCAGCAGCTTGACCATTCTCCGCACAGATACGCAGTATTTT

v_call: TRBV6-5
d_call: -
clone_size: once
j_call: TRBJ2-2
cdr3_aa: CASRRGALTGELFF
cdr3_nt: TGTGCCAGCCGTCGGGGGGCCCTCACCGGGGAGCTGTTTTTT

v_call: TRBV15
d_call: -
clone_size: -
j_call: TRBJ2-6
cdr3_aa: CATSRDPRGSLSGANVLTF
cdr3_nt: TGTGCCACCAGCAGAGATCCAAGGGGTTCCCTCTCTGGGGCCAACGTCCTGACTTTC

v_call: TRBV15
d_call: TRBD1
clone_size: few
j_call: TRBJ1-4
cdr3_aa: CATRPDRVPNEKLFF
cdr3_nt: TGTGCCACCAGGCCGGACAGGGTTCCTAATGAAAAACTGTTTTTT

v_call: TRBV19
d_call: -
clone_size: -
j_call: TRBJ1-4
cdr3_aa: CASRGTPGATNEKLFF
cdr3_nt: TGTGCCAGTCGCGGGACACCCGGCGCGACTAATGAAAAACTGTTTTTT

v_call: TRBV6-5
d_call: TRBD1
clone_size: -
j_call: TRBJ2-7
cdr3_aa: CASSYSDRGDEQYF
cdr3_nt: TGTGCCAGCAGTTACTCCGACAGGGGCGACGAGCAGTACTTC

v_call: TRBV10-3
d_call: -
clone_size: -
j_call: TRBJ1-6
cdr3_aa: CAISESSQNNSPLHF
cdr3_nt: TGTGCCATCAGTGAGTCTAGTCAGAATAATTCACCCCTCCACTTT

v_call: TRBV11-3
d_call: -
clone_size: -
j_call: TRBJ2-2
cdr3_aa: CASTLRWNTGELFF
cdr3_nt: TGTGCCAGCACCCTTCGGTGGAACACCGGGGAGCTGTTTTTT

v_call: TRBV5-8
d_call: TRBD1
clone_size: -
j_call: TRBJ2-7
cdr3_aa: CASSWDSGSSYEQYF
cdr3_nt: TGTGCCAGCAGCTGGGACAGCGGAAGCTCCTACGAGCAGTACTTC

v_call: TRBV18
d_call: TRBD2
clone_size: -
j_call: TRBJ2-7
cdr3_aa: CASSLTSGGYEQYF
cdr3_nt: TGTGCCAGCTCACTGACTAGCGGAGGCTACGAGCAGTACTTC

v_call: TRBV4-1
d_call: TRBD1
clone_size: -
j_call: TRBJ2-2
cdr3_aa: CASSQAGTGTGELFF
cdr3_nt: TGCGCCAGCAGCCAAGCCGGGACAGGCACCGGGGAGCTGTTTTTT

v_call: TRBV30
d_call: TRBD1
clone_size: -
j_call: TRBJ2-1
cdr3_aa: CAWGRGQGANEQFF
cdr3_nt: TGTGCCTGGGGCCGGGGACAGGGGGCTAATGAGCAGTTCTTC

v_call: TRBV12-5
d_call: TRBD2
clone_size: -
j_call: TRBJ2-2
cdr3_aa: CASGLVMGTSGGGELFF
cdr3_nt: TGTGCTAGTGGTTTGGTTATGGGGACTAGCGGTGGAGGGGAGCTGTTTTTT

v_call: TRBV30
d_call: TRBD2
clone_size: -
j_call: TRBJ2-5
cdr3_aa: CAWSRGSGRQETQYF
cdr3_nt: TGTGCCTGGAGTAGAGGTAGCGGGAGACAAGAGACCCAGTACTTC

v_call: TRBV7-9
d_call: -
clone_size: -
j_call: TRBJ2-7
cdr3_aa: CASSLLEPYEQYF
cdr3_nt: TGTGCCAGCAGCTTACTAGAGCCCTACGAGCAGTACTTC

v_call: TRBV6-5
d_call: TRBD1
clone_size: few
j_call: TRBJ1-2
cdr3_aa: CASRDGTGRYGYTF
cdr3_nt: TGTGCCAGCAGAGACGGGACAGGGCGGTATGGCTACACCTTC

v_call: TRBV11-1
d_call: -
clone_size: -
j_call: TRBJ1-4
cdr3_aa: CASRRQENEKLFF
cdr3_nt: TGTGCCAGCAGAAGACAGGAGAATGAAAAACTGTTTTTT

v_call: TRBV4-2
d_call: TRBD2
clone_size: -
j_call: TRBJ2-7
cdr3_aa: CASSQEIAGMNSYEQYF
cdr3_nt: TGTGCCAGCAGCCAAGAGATAGCGGGGATGAATTCCTACGAGCAGTACTTC

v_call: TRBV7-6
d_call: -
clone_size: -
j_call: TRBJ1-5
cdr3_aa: CASSLNGRSNQPQHF
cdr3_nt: TGTGCCAGCAGCTTAAACGGCAGAAGCAATCAGCCCCAGCATTTT

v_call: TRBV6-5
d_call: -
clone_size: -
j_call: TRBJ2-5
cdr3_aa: CASSYRSQETQYF
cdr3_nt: TGTGCCAGCAGTTACAGGTCCCAAGAGACCCAGTACTTC

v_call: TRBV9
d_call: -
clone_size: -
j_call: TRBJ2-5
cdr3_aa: CASSVETEKGTQYF
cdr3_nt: TGTGCCAGCAGCGTAGAGACGGAAAAGGGGACCCAGTACTTC

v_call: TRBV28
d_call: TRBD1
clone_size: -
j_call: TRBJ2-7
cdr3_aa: CATSTPGQGNEQYF
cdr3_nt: TGTGCCACCTCGACCCCGGGACAGGGGAACGAGCAGTACTTC

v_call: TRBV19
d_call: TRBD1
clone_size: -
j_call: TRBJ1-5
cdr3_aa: CASSLSRDRGYQPQHF
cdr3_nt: TGTGCCAGTAGCCTCTCTCGGGACAGGGGCTATCAGCCCCAGCATTTT

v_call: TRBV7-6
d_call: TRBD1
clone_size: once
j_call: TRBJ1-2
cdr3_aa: CATRGVGPGGYTF
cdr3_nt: TGTGCCACCAGGGGGGTAGGGCCTGGTGGCTACACCTTC

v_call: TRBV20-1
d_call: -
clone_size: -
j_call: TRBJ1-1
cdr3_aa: CSLQRYTEAFF
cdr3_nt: TGCAGTTTACAGAGGTACACTGAAGCTTTCTTT

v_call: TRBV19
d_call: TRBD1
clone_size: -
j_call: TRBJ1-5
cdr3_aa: CASSIEGTGGYQPQHF
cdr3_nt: TGTGCCAGTAGTATTGAGGGGACAGGGGGGTATCAGCCCCAGCATTTT

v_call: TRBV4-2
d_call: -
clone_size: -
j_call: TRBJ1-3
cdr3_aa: CASSQVVLSSGNTIYF
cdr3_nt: TGTGCCAGCAGCCAAGTTGTCCTTAGCTCTGGAAACACCATATATTTT

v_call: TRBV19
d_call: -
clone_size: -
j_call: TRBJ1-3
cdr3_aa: CASSTTVQSGNTIYF
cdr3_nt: TGTGCCAGTAGTACTACAGTTCAGAGTGGAAACACCATATATTTT

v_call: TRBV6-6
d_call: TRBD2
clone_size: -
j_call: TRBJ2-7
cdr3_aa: CASSSLLAGGYEQYF
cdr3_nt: TGTGCCAGCAGTTCCCTCCTAGCGGGAGGCTACGAGCAGTACTTC

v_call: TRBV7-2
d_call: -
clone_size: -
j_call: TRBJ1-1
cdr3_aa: CASSSGGQPNTEAFF
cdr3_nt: TGTGCCAGCAGCTCCGGGGGGCAGCCGAACACTGAAGCTTTCTTT

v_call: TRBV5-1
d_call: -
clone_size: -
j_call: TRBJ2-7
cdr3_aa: CASSLDSVSGEQYF
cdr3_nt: TGCGCCAGCAGCTTGGACAGCGTCTCGGGTGAGCAGTACTTC

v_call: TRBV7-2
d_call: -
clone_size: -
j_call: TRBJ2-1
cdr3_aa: CASSLGRSPNNEQFF
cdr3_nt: TGTGCCAGCAGCTTAGGTCGTAGCCCCAACAATGAGCAGTTCTTC

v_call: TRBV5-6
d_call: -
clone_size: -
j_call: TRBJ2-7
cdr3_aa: CASSSRYEQYF
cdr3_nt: TGTGCCAGCAGCTCACGATACGAGCAGTACTTC

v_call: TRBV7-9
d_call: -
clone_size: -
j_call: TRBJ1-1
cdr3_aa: CASSTDGGEAFF
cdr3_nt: TGTGCCAGCAGCACAGATGGGGGGGAAGCTTTCTTT

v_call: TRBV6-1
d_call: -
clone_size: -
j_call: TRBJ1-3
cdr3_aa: CASNQGFAGNTIYF
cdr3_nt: TGTGCCAGCAACCAGGGGTTCGCTGGAAACACCATATATTTT

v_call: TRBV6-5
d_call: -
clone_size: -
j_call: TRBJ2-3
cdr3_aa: CASSSSDTQYF
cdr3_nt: TGTGCCAGCAGCAGTTCAGATACGCAGTATTTT

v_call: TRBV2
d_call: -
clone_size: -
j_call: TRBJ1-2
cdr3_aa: CASSVRGDYGYTF
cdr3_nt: TGTGCCAGCAGTGTCAGGGGAGACTATGGCTACACCTTC

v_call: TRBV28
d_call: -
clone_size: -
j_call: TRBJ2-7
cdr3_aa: CASSDRDIGYEQYF
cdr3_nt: TGTGCCAGCAGTGACCGGGACATCGGATACGAGCAGTACTTC

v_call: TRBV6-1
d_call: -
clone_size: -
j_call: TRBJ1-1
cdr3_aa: CASKQGTGTEAFF
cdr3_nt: TGTGCCAGTAAACAGGGTACGGGCACTGAAGCTTTCTTT

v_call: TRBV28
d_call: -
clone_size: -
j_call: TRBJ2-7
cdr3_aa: CASGGRTYEQYF
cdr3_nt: TGTGCCAGCGGAGGCCGTACCTACGAGCAGTACTTC

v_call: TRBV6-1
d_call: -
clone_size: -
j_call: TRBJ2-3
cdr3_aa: CASSAAPDTQYF
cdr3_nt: TGTGCCAGCAGTGCAGCCCCAGATACGCAGTATTTT

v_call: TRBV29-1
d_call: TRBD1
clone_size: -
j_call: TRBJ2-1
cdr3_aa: CSAQGAINEQFF
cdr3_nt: TGCAGCGCGCAGGGGGCAATCAATGAGCAGTTCTTC

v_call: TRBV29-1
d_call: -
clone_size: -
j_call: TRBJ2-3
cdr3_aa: CSVVLRGGNTDTQYF
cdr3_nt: TGCAGCGTTGTACTCCGGGGTGGAAACACAGATACGCAGTATTTT

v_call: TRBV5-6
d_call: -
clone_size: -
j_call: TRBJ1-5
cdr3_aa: CASSLGGVDQPQHF
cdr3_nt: TGTGCCAGCAGCTTGGGCGGGGTTGATCAGCCCCAGCATTTT

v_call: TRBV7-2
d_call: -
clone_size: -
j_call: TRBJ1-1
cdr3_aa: CASSLLGKGSGTEAFF
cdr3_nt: TGTGCCAGCAGCTTACTGGGTAAAGGGTCTGGGACTGAAGCTTTCTTT

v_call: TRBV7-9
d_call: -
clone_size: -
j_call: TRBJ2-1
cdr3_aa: CASRAGGTEQFF
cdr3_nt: TGTGCCAGCAGAGCAGGGGGGACTGAGCAGTTCTTC

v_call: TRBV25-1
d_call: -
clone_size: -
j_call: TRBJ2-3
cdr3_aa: CASSGPKDTQYF
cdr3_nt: TGTGCCAGCAGTGGACCCAAGGATACGCAGTATTTT

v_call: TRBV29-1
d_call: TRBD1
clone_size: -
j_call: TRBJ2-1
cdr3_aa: CSVALGTGGYNEQFF
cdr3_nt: TGCAGCGTTGCCCTCGGAACAGGGGGCTACAATGAGCAGTTCTTC

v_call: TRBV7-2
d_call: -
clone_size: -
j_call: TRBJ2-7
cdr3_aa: CASSLAGSLYEQYF
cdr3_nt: TGTGCCAGCAGCCTCGCGGGATCCCTCTACGAGCAGTACTTC

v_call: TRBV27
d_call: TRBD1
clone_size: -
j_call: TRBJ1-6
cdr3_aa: CASSLGTVYNSPLHF
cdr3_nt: TGTGCCAGCAGTTTAGGGACAGTGTATAATTCACCCCTCCACTTT

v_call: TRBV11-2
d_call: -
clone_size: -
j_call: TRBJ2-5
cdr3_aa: CASSSTRQQQETQYF
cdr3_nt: TGTGCCAGCAGCTCCACGAGACAGCAGCAAGAGACCCAGTACTTC

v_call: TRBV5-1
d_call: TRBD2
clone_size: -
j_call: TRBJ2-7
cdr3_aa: CASSSGTSGVEQYF
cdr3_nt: TGCGCCAGCAGCTCCGGGACTAGCGGCGTCGAGCAGTACTTC

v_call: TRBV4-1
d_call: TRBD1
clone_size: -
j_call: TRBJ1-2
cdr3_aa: CASSQDGQGEGYTF
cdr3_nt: TGCGCCAGCAGCCAAGACGGACAGGGTGAAGGCTACACCTTC

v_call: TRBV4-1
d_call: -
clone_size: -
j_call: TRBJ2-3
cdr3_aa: CASSLWTGSTDTQYF
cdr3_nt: TGCGCCAGCAGCCTTTGGACGGGGAGCACAGATACGCAGTATTTT